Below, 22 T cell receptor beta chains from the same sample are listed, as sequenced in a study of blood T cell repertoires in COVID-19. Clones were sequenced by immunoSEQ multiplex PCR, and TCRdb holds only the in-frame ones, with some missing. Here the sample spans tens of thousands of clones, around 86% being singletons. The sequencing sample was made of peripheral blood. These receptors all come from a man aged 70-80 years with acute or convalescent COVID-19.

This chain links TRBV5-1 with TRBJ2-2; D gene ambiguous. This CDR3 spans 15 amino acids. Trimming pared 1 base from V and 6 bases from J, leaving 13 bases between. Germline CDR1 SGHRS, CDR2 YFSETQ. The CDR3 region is CASSLQVGQSGELFF. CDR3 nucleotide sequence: TGCGCCAGCAGCTTGCAAGTTGGGCAATCCGGGGAGCTGTTTTTT.

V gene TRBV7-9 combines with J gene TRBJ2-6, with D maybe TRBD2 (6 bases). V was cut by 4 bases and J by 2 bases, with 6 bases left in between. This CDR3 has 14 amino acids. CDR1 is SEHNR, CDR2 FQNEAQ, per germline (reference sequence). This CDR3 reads CASSSGAGANVLTF. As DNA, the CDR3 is TGTGCCAGCAGCTCGGGGGCTGGGGCCAACGTCCTGACTTTC. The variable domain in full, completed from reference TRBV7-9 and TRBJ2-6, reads DTGVSQNPRHKITKRGQNVTFRCDPISEHNRLYWYRQTLGQGPEFLTYFQNEAQLEKSRLLSDRFSAERPKGSFSTLEIQRTEQGDSAMYLCASSSGAGANVLTFGAGSRLTVL.

The CDR3 loop reads CARSLGGGRAGLYGYTF. The CDR3 nucleotides read TGTGCCAGAAGCTTAGGGGGGGGACGGGCCGGTTTGTATGGCTACACCTTC. This rearrangement joins TRBV7-5 to TRBJ1-2. TRBV7-5 is shown as a pseudogene. The CDR3 length is 17 residues.

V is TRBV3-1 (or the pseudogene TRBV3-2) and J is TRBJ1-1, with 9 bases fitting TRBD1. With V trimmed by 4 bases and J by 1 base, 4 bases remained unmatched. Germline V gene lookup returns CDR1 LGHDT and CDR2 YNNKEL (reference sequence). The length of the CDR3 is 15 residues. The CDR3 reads CASSPTGGRNTEAFF. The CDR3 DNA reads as TGTGCCAGCAGCCCTACAGGGGGCCGGAACACTGAAGCTTTCTTT.

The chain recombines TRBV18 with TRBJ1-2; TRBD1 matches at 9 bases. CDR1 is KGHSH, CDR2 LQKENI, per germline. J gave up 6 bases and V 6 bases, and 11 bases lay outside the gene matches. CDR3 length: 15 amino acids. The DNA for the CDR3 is TGTGCCAGCTCTCAGGGACAGGGCGCGCAGGATGGCTACACCTTC. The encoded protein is CASSQGQGAQDGYTF.

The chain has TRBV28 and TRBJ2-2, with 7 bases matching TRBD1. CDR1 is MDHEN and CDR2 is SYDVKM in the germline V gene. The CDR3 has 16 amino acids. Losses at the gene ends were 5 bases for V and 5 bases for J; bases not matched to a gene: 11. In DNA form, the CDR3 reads TGTGCCAGCAGTCTGGCTCGGGCAGGGGGTACCGGGGAGCTGTTTTTT. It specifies CASSLARAGGTGELFF.

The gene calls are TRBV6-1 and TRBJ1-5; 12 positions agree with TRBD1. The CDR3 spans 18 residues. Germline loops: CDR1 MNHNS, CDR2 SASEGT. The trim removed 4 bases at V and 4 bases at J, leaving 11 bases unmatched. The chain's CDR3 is CASSGGGGQGARNQPQHF. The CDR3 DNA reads TGTGCCAGCAGTGGTGGGGGGGGACAGGGGGCGCGAAATCAGCCCCAGCATTTT.

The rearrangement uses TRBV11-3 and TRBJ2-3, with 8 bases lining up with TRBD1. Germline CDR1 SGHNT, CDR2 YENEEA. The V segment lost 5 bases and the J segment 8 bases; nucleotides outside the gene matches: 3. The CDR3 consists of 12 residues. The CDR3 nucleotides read TGTGCCAGCAGCCTCGACAGGGGTACGCAGTATTTT. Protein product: CASSLDRGTQYF.

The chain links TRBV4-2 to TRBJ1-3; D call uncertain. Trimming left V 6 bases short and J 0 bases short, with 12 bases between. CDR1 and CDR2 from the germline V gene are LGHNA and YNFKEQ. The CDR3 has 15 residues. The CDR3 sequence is CASSSDWSSGNTIYF. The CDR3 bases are TGTGCCAGCAGTTCCGACTGGAGCTCTGGAAACACCATATATTTT.

In DNA, the CDR3 is TGTGCCAGCAGCCTCAGACCCGGGACAGGGAATGGCTACACCTTC. Protein sequence: CASSLRPGTGNGYTF. The chain joins TRBV7-3 to TRBJ1-2, with TRBD1 identical over 9 bases. The CDR3 totals 15 residues. CDR1 and CDR2 from the germline V gene are SGHTA and FQGTGA. The ends lost 5 bases at V and 6 bases at J; junction bases unmatched: 10.

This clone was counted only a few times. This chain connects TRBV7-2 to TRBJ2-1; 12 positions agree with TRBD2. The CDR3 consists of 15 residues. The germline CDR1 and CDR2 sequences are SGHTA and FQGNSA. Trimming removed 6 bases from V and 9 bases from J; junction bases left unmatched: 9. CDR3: CASRLAGGPTSEQFF. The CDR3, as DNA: TGTGCCAGCAGACTAGCGGGGGGACCTACAAGTGAGCAGTTCTTC.

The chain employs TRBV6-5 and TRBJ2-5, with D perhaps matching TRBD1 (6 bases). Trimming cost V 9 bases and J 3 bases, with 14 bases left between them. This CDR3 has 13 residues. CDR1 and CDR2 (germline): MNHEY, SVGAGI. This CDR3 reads CASTPAGEETQYF. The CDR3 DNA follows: TGTGCCAGTACCCCCGCAGGGGAAGAGACCCAGTACTTC.

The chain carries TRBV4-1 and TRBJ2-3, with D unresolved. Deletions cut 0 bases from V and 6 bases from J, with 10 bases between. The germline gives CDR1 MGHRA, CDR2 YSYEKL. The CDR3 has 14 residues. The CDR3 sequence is CASSQEPEPDTQYF. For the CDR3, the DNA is TGCGCCAGCAGCCAAGAACCGGAGCCCGATACGCAGTATTTT.

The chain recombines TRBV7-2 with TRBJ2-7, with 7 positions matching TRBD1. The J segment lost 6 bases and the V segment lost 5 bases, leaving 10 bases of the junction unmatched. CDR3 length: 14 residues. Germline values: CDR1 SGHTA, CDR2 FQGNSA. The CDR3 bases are TGTGCCAGCAGCGCTAAGGACAGGCCGGGCGAGCAGTACTTC. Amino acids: CASSAKDRPGEQYF. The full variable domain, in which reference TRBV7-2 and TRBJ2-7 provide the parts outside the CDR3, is GAGVSQSPSNKVTEKGKDVELRCDPISGHTALYWYRQSLGQGLEFLIYFQGNSAPDKSGLPSDRFSAERTGGSVSTLTIQRTQQEDSAVYLCASSAKDRPGEQYFGPGTRLTVT.

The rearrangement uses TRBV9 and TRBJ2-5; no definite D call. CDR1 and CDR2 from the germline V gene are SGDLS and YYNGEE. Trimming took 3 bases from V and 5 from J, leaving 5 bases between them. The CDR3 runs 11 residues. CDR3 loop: CASSGHETQYF. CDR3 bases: TGTGCCAGCAGCGGGCACGAGACCCAGTACTTC.

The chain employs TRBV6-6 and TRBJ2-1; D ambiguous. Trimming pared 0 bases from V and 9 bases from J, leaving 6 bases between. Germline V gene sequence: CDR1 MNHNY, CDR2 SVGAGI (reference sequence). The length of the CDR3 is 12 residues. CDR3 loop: CASSYSPGEQFF. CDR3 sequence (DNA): TGTGCCAGCAGTTACTCGCCCGGTGAGCAGTTCTTC.

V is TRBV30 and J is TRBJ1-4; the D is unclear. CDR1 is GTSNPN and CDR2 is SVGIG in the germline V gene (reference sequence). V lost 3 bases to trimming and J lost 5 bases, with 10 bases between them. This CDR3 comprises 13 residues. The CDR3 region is CAWSRTGNEKLFF. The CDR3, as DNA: TGTGCCTGGAGCCGGACGGGAAATGAAAAACTGTTTTTT.

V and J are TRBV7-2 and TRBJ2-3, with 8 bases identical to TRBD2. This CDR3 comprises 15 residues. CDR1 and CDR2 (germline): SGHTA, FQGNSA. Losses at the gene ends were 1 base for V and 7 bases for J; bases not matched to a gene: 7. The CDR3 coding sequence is TGTGCCAGCAGCTTAGGCGAAGCGGGGGTTTATACGCAGTATTTT. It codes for CASSLGEAGVYTQYF.

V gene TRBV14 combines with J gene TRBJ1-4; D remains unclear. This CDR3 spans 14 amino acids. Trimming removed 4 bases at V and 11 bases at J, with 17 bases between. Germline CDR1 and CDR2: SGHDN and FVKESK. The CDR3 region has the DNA TGTGCCAGCAGCCGAGGGAGCCGGGTGGGGAAACTGTTTTTT. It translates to CASSRGSRVGKLFF.

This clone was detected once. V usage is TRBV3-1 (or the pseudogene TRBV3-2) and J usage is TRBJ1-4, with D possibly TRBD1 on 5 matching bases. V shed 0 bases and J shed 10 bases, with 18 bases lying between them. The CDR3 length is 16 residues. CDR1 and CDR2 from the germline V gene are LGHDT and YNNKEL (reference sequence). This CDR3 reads CASSQDQWRGWGKLFF. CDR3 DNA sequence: TGTGCCAGCAGCCAAGATCAATGGAGGGGTTGGGGAAAACTGTTTTTT.

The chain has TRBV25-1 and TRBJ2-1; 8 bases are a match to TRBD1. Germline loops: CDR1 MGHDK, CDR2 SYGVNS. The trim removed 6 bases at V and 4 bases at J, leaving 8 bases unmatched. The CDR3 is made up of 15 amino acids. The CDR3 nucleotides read TGTGCCAGCAGCACAAGGGACAGGACTTACAATGAGCAGTTCTTC. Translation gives CASSTRDRTYNEQFF.

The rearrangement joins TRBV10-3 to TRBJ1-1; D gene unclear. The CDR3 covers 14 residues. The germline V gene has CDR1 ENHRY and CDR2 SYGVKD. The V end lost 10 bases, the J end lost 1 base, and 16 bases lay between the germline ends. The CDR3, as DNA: TGTGCCACCGAACGCGGAGCTGCGAACACTGAAGCTTTCTTT. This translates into CATERGAANTEAFF.